The 2 T cell receptor beta chains presented below share a single source sample, sequenced in a study of shared clonotypes between healthy human individuals. As defined, naive CD8 cells were CD45RO-negative and positively selected for CCR7, with terminally differentiated effector memory CD45RA+ cells excluded. The table came from immunoSEQ multiplex PCR; TCRdb's copy has only in-frame clones and leaves some out. The repertoire holds hundreds of thousands of clones, with 95% to 98% as singletons. The sample comprised naive CD8+ T cells sorted from blood. Every receptor here comes from a man aged 30-40 years in good health.

The J gene is TRBJ1-5, the V gene TRBV28; perhaps TRBD1 as D (5 bases). Germline CDR1 reads MDHEN; CDR2 reads SYDVKM. The V gene lost 3 bases and the J gene lost 8 bases, with 23 bases spanning the gap. CDR3 length equals 17 residues. The CDR3 region has the DNA TGTGCCAGCAGTTTCTCGCGCCCATTACAGGTCCCGGAGCCCCAGCATTTT. Translated, it gives CASSFSRPLQVPEPQHF.

The rearrangement joins TRBV7-8 to TRBJ2-1; no clear D. Germline CDR1 is SGHVS and CDR2 is FQNEAQ. The V and J ends lost 7 bases and 0 bases respectively, with 22 bases between them. The CDR3 sequence is 18 residues long. The CDR3 bases are TGTGCCAGCACCCGCCCTGATCTGGGGTTGAGCTCCTACAATGAGCAGTTCTTC. Its translation: CASTRPDLGLSSYNEQFF.